This record looks at one TCR beta chain sequence and its context. The antigen is unknown. This table comes from immunoSEQ multiplex PCR, and its TCRdb copy is limited to in-frame clones, with some not included. There are about 2 million clones in the sample; roughly 95% occur only once, and 0.13% lies in the top ten. Germline V lookup: CDR1 MNHNS, CDR2 SASEGT. The CDR3 loop spans 17 amino acids. Trimming cost V 4 bases and J 1 base; bases outside gene matches: 8. The data stem from a study of shared clonotypes between healthy human individuals. Notes on the study in general: Sorted-subset sequencing, rarefaction showed, was incomplete despite large depth. Naive subsets generally had larger estimated richness than memory subsets. The authors expected sequencing depth to affect clonotype sharing among donors.

The chain uses TRBV6-1 and TRBJ2-5; 11 bases agree with TRBD2. The sample comprised naive CD4+ T cells sorted from blood. Specified subset: CD45RA+ positively selected. The clonotype comes from a man younger than 35 in good health. The CDR3 nucleotides read TGTGCCAGCAGTGTACGACTAGCGGGGTCACTCCAAGAGACCCAGTACTTC. As protein: CASSVRLAGSLQETQYF.